Sequencing of this T cell receptor beta chain was carried out in a study of blood T cell repertoires in COVID-19. In the study overall: Material from acute and convalescent COVID-19 was sourced from the United States, Italy and Spain.

The authors' processing: Reference gene primer amplification in the assay estimated nucleated cell counts. Some clones are missing from TCRdb's copy, which holds only in-frame ones; the method was immunoSEQ multiplex PCR. The V and J calls and clone size come from that table; D and trimming were worked out from the DNA. The sample records 250,000 or so clones, approximately 89% being singletons. Sequencing was done on a sample of peripheral blood. The origin of this receptor is a woman aged 25 to 39 with COVID-19, enrolled during active disease.

CDR3 sequence reads: CSVGGQGDTGELFF. The DNA for the CDR3 is TGCAGCGTTGGGGGACAGGGTGACACCGGGGAGCTGTTTTTT. The rearrangement joins TRBV29-1 to TRBJ2-2, with 9 bases lining up with TRBD1. Trimming at V came to 4 bases and at J to 3 bases, leaving 3 bases not matched to a gene. The CDR3 sequence is 14 residues long. CDR1 is SQVTM, CDR2 ANQGSEA, per germline.